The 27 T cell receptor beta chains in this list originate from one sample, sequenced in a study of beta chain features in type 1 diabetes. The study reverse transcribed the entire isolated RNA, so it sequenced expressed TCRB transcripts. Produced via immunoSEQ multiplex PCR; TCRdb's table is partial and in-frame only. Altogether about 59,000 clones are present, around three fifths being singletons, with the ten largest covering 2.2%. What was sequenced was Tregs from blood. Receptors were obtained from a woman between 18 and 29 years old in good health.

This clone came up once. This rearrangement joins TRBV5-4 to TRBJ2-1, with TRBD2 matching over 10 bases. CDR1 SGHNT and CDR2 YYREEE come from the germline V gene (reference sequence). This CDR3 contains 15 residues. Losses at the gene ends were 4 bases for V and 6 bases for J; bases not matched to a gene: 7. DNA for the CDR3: TGTGCCAGCAGCCCTGGGGCTAGCGGGAGCAATGAGCAGTTCTTC. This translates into CASSPGASGSNEQFF.

The CDR3 is CASSYLRTATNEKLFF. The CDR3 DNA follows: TGTGCCAGCAGTTACCTTAGGACAGCAACTAATGAAAAACTGTTTTTT. V usage is TRBV6-5 and J usage is TRBJ1-4; possible D gene TRBD1, 6 bases. Germline V lookup: CDR1 MNHEY, CDR2 SVGAGI. Trimming removed 2 bases at V and 0 bases at J, with 10 bases between. The CDR3 length is 16 residues.

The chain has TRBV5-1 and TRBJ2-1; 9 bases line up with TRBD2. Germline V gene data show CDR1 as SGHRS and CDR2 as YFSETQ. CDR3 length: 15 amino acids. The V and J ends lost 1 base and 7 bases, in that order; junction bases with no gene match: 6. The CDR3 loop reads CASSLFSGSRNEQFF. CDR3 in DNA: TGCGCCAGCAGCTTGTTTAGCGGGAGTCGGAATGAGCAGTTCTTC.

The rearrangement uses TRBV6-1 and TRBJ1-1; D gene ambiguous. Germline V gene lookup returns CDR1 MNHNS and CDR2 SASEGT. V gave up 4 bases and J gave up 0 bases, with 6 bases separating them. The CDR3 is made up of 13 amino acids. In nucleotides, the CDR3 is TGTGCCAGCAGTGCCACAGTGAACACTGAAGCTTTCTTT. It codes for CASSATVNTEAFF.

The CDR3 protein is CASSAVSGGGTDTQYF. CDR3 bases: TGTGCCAGCAGCGCCGTTAGCGGGGGGGGCACAGATACGCAGTATTTT. V usage is TRBV7-2 and J usage is TRBJ2-3, with 11 positions matching TRBD2. There are 16 residues in the CDR3. CDR1 and CDR2 from the germline V gene are SGHTA and FQGNSA. Unmatched junction bases numbered 5, after V lost 5 bases and J lost 1 base.

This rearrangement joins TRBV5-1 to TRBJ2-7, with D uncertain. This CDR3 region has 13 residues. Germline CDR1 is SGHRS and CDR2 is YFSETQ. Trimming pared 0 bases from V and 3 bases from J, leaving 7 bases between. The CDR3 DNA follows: TGCGCCAGCAGCTTGGCGTTACACTACGAGCAGTACTTC. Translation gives CASSLALHYEQYF.

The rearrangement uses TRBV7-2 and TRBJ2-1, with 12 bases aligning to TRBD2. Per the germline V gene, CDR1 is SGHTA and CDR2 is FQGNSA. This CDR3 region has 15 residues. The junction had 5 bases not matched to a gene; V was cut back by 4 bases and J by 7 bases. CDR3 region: CASSSSGGADNEQFF. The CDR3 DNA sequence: TGTGCCAGCAGCTCTAGCGGGGGGGCCGATAATGAGCAGTTCTTC.

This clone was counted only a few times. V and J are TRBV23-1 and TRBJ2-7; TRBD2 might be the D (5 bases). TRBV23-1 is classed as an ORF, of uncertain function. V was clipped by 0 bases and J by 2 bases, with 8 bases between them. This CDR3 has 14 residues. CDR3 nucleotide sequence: TGCGCCAGCAGTCAATCGGACTCCCCCTACGAGCAGTACTTC. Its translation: CASSQSDSPYEQYF.

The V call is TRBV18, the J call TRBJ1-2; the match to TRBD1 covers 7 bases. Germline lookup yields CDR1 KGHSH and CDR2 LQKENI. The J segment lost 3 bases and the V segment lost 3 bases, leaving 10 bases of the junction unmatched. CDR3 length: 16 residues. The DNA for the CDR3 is TGTGCCAGCTCACCCTCGACAGGGCGGGTGCACTATGGCTACACCTTC. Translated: CASSPSTGRVHYGYTF.

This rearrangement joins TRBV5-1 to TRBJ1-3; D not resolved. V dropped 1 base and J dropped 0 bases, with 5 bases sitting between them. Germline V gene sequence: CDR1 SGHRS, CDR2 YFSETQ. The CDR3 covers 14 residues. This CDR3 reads CASSLMASGNTIYF. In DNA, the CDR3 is TGCGCCAGCAGCTTGATGGCCTCTGGAAACACCATATATTTT.

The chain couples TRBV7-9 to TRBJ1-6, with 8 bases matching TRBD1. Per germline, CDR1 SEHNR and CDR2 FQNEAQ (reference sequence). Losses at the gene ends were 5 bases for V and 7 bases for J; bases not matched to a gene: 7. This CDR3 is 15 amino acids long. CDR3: CASSPSRTGNSPLHF. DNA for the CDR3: TGTGCCAGCAGCCCATCCCGGACAGGGAATTCACCCCTCCACTTT.

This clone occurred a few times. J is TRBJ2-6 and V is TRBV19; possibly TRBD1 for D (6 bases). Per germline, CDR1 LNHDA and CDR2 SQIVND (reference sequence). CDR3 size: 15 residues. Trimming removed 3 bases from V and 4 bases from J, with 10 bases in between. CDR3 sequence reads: CASSITGIGANVLTF. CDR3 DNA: TGTGCCAGTAGTATCACAGGGATAGGGGCCAACGTCCTGACTTTC.

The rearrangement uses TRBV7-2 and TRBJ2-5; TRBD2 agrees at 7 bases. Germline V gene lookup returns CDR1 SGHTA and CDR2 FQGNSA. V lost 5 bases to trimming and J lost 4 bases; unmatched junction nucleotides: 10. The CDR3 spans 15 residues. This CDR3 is CASSKGLVDGETQYF. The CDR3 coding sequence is TGTGCCAGCAGCAAAGGACTAGTTGATGGAGAGACCCAGTACTTC.

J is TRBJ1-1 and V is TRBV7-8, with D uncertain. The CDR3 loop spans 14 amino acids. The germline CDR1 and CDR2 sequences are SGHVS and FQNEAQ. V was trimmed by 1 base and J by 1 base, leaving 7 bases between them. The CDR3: CASSLVAGNTEAFF. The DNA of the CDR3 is TGTGCCAGCAGCTTAGTTGCGGGGAACACTGAAGCTTTCTTT.

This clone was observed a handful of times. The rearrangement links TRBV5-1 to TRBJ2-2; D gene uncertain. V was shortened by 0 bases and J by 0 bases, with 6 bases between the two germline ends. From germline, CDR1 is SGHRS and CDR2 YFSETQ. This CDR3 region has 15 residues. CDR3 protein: CASSLGLANTGELFF. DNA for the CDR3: TGCGCCAGCAGCTTGGGGCTGGCGAACACCGGGGAGCTGTTTTTT.

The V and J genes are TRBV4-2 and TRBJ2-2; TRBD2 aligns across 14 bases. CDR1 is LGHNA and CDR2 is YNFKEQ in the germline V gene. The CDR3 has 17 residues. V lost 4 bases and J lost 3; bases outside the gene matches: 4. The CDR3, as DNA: TGTGCCAGCAGCCCCAAGACTAGCGGGGGGGACACCGGGGAGCTGTTTTTT. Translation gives CASSPKTSGGDTGELFF.

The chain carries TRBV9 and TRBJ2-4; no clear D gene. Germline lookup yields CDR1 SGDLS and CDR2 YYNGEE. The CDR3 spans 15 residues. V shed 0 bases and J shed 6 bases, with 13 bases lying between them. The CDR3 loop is CASSVAPLNGNIQYF. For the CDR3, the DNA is TGTGCCAGCAGCGTAGCTCCCCTGAACGGAAACATTCAGTACTTC.

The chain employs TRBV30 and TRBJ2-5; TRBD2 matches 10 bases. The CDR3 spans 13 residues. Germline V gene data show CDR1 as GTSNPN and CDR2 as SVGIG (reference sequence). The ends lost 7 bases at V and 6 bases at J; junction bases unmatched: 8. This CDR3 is CASPAGGGKTQYF. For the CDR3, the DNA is TGTGCCTCCCCAGCGGGAGGGGGGAAGACCCAGTACTTC.

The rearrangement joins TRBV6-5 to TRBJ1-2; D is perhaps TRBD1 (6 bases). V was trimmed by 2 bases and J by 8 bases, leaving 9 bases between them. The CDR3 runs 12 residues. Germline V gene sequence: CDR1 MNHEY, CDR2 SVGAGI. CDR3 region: CASSYGGQGYTF. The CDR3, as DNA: TGTGCCAGCAGTTACGGAGGACAGGGCTACACCTTC.

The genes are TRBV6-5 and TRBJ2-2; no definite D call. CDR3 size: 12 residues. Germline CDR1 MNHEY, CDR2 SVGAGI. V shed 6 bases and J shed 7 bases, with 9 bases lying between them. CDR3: CASSSRVGELFF. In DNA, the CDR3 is TGTGCCAGCAGCTCTCGAGTCGGGGAGCTGTTTTTT.

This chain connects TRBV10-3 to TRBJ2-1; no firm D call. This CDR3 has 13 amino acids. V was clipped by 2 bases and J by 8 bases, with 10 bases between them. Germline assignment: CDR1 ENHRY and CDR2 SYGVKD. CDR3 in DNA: TGTGCCATCAGTGAGCCTATCCCCGATGAGCAGTTCTTC. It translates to CAISEPIPDEQFF.

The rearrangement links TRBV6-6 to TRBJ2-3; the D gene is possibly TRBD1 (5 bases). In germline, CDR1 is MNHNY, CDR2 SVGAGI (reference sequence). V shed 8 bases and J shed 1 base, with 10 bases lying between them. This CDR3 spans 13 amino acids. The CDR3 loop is CASHGHGTDTQYF. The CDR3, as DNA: TGTGCCAGCCATGGACACGGCACAGATACGCAGTATTTT.

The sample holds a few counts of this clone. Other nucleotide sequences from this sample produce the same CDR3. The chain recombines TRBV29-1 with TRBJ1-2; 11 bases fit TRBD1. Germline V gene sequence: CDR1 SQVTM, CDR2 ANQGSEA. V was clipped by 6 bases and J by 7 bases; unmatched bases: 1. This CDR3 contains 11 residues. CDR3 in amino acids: CSVGTGGGYTF. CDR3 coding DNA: TGCAGCGTCGGGACAGGGGGTGGCTACACCTTC.

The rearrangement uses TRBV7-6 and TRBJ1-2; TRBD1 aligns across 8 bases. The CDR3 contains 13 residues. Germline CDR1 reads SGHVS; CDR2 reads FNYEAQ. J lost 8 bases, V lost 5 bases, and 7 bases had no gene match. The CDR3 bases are TGTGCCAGCAGCCGGGGACAGGCTACGGGCTACACCTTC. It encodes CASSRGQATGYTF. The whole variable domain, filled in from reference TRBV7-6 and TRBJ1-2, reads GAGVSQSPRYKVTKRGQDVALRCDPISGHVSLYWYRQALGQGPEFLTYFNYEAQQDKSGLPNDRFSAERPEGSISTLTIQRTEQRDSAMYRCASSRGQATGYTFGSGTRLTVV.

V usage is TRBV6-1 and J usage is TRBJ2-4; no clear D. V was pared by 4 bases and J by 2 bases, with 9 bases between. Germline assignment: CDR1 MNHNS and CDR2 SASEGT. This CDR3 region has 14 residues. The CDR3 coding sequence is TGTGCCAGCAGTGGGAGCTCACCCAAAAACATTCAGTACTTC. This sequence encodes CASSGSSPKNIQYF.

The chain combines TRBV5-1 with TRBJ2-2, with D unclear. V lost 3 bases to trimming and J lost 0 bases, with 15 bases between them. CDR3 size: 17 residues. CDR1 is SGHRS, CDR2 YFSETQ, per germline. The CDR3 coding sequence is TGCGCCAGCAGCTCGATGTCGCAGTTCGCGAACACCGGGGAGCTGTTTTTT. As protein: CASSSMSQFANTGELFF.

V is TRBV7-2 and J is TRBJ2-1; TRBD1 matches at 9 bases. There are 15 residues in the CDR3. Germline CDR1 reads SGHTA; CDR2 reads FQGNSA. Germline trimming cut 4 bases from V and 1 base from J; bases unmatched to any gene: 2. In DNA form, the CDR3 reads TGTGCCAGCAGCTCGGGACAGGGTTCCTACAATGAGCAGTTCTTC. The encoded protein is CASSSGQGSYNEQFF.